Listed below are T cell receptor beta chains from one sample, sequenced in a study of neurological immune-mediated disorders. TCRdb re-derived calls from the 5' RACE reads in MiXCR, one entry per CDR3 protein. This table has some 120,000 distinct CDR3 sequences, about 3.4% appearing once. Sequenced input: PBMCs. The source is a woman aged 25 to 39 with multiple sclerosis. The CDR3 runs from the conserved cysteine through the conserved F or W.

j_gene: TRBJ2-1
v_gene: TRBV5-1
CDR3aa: CASSLGWERVSSYNEQFF

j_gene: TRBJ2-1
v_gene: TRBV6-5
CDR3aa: CASSYAGYGGKTYNEQFF

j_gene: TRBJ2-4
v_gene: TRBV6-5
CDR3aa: CASTPGAAKNIQYF

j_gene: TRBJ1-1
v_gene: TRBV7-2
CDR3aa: CASSLTGVGRSTEAFF

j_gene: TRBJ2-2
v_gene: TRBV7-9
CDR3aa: CASSPLLAGGNTGELFF

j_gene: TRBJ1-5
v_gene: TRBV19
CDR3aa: CASSDISAKPQHF

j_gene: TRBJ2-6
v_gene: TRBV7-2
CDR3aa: CASTPGLTKSGANVLTF

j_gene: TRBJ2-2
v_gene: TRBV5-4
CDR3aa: CASSSGASGGTGELFF

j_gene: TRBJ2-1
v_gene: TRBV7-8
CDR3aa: CASSLLGETNEQFF

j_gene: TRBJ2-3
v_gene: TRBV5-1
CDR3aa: CASSLEGAVADTQYF

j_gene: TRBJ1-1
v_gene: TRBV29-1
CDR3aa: CSVSGGTGLEAFF

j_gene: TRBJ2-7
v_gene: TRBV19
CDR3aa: CASSPGLAAYEQYF

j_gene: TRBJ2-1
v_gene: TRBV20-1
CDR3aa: CSAEGTGTGHNEQFF

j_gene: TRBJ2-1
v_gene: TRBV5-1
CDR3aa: CASSLGLAGSFEQFF

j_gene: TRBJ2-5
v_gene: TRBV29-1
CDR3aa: CSVERDSQETQYF

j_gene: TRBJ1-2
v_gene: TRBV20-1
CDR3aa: CSAGRQGAGGYTF

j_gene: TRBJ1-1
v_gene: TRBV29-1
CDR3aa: CSVDTYNTEAFF

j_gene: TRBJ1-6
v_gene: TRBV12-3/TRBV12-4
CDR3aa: CASRILTGPNSPLHF

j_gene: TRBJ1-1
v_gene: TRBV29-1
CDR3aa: CSVGPGAKAFF

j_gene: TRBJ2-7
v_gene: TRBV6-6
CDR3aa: CASGTSRHEQYF

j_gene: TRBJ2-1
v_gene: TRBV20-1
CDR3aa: CSARPGTTAYNEQFF

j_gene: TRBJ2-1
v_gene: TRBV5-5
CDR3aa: CASSLDGSSYNEQFF

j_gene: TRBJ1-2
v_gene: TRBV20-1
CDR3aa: CSATRDGRRLYGYTF

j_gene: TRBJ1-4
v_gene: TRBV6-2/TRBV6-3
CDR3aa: CASSFRDNERRVKLFF

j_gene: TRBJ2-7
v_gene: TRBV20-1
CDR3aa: CSARLSYEQYF

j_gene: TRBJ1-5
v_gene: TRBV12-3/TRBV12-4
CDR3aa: CASSTLSEGAPHF

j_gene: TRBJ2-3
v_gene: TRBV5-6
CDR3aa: CASSLTGRTDTQYF

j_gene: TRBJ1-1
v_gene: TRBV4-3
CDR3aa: CASSQARGAASNTEAFF

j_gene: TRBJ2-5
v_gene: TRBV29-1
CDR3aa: CSVGLQETQYF